This TCR beta chain appears in the sequencing data of a study of blood T cell repertoires in COVID-19. Using immunoSEQ multiplex PCR, the repertoire was profiled, and TCRdb retains in-frame clones only, with some absent. The profile covers about 480,000 clones, with approximately 88% appearing a single time and 1.5% to 2% taken by the ten largest. V shed 2 bases and J 6 bases; nucleotides not matched to a gene: 9. Germline loops: CDR1 SEHNR, CDR2 FQNEAQ (reference sequence). The CDR3 contains 15 residues. In this sample, this clone turned up once. The V and J genes are TRBV7-9 and TRBJ1-2, with 7 bases matching TRBD1. The sequence derives from a woman aged 40 to 50 who had recovered from COVID-19. The sequencing sample was made of PBMCs or T cells enriched from blood (not recorded which). CDR3 sequence reads: CASSLSPGQGDGYTF. The CDR3 nucleotides are TGTGCCAGCAGCTTATCTCCAGGGCAGGGGGATGGCTACACCTTC.